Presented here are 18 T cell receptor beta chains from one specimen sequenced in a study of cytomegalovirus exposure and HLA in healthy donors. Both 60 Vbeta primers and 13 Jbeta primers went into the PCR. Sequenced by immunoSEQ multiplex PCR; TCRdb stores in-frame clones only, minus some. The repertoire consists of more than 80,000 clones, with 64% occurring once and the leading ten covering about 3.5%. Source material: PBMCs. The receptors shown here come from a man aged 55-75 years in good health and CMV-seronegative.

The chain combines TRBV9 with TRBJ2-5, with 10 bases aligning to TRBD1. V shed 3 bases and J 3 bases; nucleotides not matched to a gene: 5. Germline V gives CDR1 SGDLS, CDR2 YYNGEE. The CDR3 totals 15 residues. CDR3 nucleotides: TGTGCCAGCAGCGCCGAGGGGACAGGGGAAGAGACCCAGTACTTC. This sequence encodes CASSAEGTGEETQYF.

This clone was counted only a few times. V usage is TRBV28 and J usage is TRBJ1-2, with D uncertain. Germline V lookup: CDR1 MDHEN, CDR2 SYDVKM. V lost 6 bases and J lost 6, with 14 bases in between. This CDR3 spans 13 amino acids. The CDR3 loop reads CASRADSADGYTF. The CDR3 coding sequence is TGTGCCAGCAGAGCGGACTCGGCGGATGGCTACACCTTC.

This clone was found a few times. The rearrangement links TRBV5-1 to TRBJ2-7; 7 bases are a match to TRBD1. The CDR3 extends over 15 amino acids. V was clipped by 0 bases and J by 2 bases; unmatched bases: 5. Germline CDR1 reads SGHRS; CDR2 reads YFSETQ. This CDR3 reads CASSLGGQLTYEQYF. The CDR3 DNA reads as TGCGCCAGCAGCTTGGGGGGACAGCTAACCTACGAGCAGTACTTC.

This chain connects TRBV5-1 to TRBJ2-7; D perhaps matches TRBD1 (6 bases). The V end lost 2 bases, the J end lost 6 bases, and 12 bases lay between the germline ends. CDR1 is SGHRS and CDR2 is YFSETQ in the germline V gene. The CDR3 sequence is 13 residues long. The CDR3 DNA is TGCGCCAGCAGCTTAATGGCCAGGGGCGAGCAGTACTTC. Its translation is CASSLMARGEQYF. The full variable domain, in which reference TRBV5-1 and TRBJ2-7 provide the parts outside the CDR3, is KAGVTQTPRYLIKTRGQQVTLSCSPISGHRSVSWYQQTPGQGLQFLFEYFSETQRNKGNFPGRFSGRQFSNSRSEMNVSTLELGDSALYLCASSLMARGEQYFGPGTRLTVT.

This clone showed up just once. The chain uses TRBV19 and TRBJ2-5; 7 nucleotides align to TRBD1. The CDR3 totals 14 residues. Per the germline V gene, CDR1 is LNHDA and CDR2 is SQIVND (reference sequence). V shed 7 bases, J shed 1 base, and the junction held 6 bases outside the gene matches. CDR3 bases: TGTGCCAGTAAGGTGACAGGGAGCCAAGAGACCCAGTACTTC. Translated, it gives CASKVTGSQETQYF.

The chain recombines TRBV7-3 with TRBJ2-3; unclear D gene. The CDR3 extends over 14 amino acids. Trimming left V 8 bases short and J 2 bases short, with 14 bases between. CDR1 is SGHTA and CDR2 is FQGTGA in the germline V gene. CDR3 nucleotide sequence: TGTGCCAGCGTAATGAGTGGTAACACAGATACGCAGTATTTT. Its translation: CASVMSGNTDTQYF. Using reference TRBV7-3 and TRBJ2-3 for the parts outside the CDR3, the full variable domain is GAGVSQTPSNKVTEKGKYVELRCDPISGHTALYWYRQSLGQGPEFLIYFQGTGAADDSGLPNDRFFAVRPEGSVSTLKIQRTERGDSAVYLCASVMSGNTDTQYFGPGTRLTVL.

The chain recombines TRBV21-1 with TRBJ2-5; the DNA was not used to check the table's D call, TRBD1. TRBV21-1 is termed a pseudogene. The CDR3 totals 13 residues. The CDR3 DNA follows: TGTGCCAGCACCCCGGGACAGGGGGAGACCCAGTACTTC. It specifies CASTPGQGETQYF.

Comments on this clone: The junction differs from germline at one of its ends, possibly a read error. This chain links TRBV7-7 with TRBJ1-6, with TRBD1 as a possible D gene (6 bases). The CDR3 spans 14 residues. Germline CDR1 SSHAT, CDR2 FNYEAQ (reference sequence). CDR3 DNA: TGTGCTAGCAGCTTGGGGGCAGATAATTCACCCCTCCACTTT. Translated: CASSLGADNSPLHF.

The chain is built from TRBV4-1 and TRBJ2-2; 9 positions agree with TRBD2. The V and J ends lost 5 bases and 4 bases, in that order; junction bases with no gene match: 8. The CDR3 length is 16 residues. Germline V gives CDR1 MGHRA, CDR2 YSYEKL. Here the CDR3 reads CASSSQPGLATGELFF. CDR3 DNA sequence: TGCGCCAGCAGCTCGCAACCGGGACTAGCCACCGGGGAGCTGTTTTTT.

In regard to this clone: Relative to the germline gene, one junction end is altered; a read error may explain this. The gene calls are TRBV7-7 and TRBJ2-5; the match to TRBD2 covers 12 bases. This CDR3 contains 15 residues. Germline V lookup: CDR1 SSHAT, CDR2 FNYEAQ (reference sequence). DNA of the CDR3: TGTGCTAGCAGCGCCATCGGTTCTAGCGGGGGGGCCCAGTACTTC. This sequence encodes CASSAIGSSGGAQYF.

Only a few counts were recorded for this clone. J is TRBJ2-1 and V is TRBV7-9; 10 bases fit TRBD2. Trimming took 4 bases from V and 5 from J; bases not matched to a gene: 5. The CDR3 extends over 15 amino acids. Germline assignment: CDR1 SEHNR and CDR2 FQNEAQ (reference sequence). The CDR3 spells CASSYSGRTNNEQFF. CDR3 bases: TGTGCCAGCAGCTATAGCGGGAGGACGAACAATGAGCAGTTCTTC.

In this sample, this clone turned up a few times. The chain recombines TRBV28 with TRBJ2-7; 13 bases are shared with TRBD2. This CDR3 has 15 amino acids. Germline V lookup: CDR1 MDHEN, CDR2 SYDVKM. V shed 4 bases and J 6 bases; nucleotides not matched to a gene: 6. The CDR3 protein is CASSSGGLAGAEQYF. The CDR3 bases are TGTGCCAGCAGTTCAGGCGGACTAGCGGGAGCCGAGCAGTACTTC. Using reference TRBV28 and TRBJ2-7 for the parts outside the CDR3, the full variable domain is DVKVTQSSRYLVKRTGEKVFLECVQDMDHENMFWYRQDPGLGLRLIYFSYDVKMKEKGDIPEGYSVSREKKERFSLILESASTNQTSMYLCASSSGGLAGAEQYFGPGTRLTVT.

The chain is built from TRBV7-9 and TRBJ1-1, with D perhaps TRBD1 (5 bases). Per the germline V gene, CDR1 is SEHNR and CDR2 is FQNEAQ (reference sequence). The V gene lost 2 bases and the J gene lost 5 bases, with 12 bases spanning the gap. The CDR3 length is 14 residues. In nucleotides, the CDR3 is TGTGCCAGCAGCTTACGTGGGGAGGGGACTGAAGCTTTCTTT. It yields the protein CASSLRGEGTEAFF.

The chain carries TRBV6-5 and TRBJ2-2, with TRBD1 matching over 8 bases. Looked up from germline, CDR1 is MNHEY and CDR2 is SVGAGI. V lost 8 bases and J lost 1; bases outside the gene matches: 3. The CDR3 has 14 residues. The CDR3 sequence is CASLGQGNTGELFF. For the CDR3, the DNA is TGTGCCAGCCTAGGACAGGGGAACACCGGGGAGCTGTTTTTT.

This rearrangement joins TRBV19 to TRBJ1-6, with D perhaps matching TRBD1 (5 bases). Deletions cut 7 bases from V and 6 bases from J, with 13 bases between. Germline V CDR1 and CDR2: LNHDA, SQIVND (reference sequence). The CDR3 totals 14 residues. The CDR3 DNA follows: TGTGCCAGTAAGTGGGGGGAAATTAATTCACCCCTCCACTTT. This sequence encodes CASKWGEINSPLHF. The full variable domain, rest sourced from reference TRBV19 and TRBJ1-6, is DGGITQSPKYLFRKEGQNVTLSCEQNLNHDAMYWYRQDPGQGLRLIYYSQIVNDFQKGDIAEGYSVSREKKESFPLTVTSAQKNPTAFYLCASKWGEINSPLHFGNGTRLTVT.

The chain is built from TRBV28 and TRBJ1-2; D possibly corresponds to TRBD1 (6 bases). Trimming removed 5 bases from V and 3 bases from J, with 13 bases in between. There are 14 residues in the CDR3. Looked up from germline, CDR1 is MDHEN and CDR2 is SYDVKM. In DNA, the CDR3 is TGTGCCAGCAGTGTGACAGGTACCCACTATGGCTACACCTTC. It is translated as CASSVTGTHYGYTF.

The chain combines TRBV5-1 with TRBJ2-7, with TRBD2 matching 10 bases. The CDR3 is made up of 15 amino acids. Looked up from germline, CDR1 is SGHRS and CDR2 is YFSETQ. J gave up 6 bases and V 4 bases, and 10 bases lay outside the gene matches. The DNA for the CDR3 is TGCGCCAGCAGCGGTCCGCTAGCGGGAGCGGGCGAGCAGTACTTC. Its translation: CASSGPLAGAGEQYF.

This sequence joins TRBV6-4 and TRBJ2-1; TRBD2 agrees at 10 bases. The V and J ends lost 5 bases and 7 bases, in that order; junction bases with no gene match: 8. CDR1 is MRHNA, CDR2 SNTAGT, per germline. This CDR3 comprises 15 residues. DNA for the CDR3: TGTGCCAGCAGTTTAGCGGGGGGAGAGGCGAATGAGCAGTTCTTC. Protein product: CASSLAGGEANEQFF.